This T cell receptor beta chain stems from a study of beta chain features in type 1 diabetes. Study findings and constraints: cDNA-based sequencing might over-represent cells highly expressing TCR.

This clone was seen only a few times. Its target is not known. The sample contains more than one DNA sequence encoding this CDR3. Trimming stripped 0 bases from V and 1 base from J, with 7 bases between. CDR3 size: 14 residues. Looked up from germline, CDR1 is SGHRS and CDR2 is YFSETQ. Purity above 98% was achieved in all sorted populations. TCRB transcripts that were expressed got sequenced, as all of the isolated RNA had been reverse transcribed. The table came from immunoSEQ multiplex PCR; TCRdb's copy has only in-frame clones and leaves some out. The sample holds fewer than 250,000 clones; over 9.5% are singletons and the top ten take just under 0.035%.

The sequencing input was naive CD4+ T cells from blood. The rearrangement links TRBV5-1 to TRBJ2-5, with D possibly matching TRBD2 (5 bases). The clonotype originates from a woman aged 18-29 years in good health. CDR3 sequence: CASSLGGPQETQYF. CDR3 nucleotides: TGCGCCAGCAGCTTGGGAGGGCCCCAAGAGACCCAGTACTTC. Full variable domain (outside the CDR3, taken from reference TRBV5-1 and TRBJ2-5): KAGVTQTPRYLIKTRGQQVTLSCSPISGHRSVSWYQQTPGQGLQFLFEYFSETQRNKGNFPGRFSGRQFSNSRSEMNVSTLELGDSALYLCASSLGGPQETQYFGPGTRLLVL.